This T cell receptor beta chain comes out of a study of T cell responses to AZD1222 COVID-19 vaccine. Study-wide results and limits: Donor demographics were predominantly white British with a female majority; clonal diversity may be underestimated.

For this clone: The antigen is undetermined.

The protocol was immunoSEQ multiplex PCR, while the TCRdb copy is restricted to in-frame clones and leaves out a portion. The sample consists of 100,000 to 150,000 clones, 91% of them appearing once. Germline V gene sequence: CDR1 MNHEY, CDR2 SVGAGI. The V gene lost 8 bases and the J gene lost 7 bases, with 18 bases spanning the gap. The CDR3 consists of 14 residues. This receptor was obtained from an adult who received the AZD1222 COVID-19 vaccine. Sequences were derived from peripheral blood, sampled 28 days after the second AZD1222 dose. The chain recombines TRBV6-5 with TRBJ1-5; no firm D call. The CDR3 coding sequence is TGTGCCAGCGGGTCCTGGACTACTAAACAGCCCCAGCATTTT. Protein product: CASGSWTTKQPQHF.